These 12 T cell receptor beta chains were all obtained from the same sample, sequenced in a study of T cells expressing NK-cell markers. With the 5' RACE reads reprocessed, TCRdb shows one record per CDR3 protein and no DNA. The table lists roughly 380,000 distinct CDR3 sequences. Input material: blood T cells: a sorted CD56 or NKG2C T cell subset, CD4+ or CD8+ T cells, or bulk PBMC T cells (not recorded which). The origin of the receptors is a man between 18 and 69 years old in good health.

The V gene is TRBV7-7, the J gene TRBJ2-5; TCRdb designates TRBD1, a call that cannot be tested without DNA. From germline, CDR1 is SSHAT and CDR2 FNYEAQ (reference sequence). The CDR3 consists of 14 residues. The CDR3 here is CASSPGTGDVTQYF.

The rearrangement links TRBV3-1 to TRBJ2-7; TCRdb reports TRBD1, a call that lacks DNA to check it against. Germline V gene lookup returns CDR1 LGHDT and CDR2 YNNKEL (reference sequence). This CDR3 has 16 amino acids. CDR3: CASSQDWGAISYEQYF.

The J gene is TRBJ2-3, the V gene TRBV6-5; TCRdb's D gene call, TRBD1, goes unchecked for lack of DNA. Germline V gene lookup returns CDR1 MNHEY and CDR2 SVGAGI. This CDR3 comprises 17 residues. CDR3 in amino acids: CASSYSGRGASTDTQYF.

V usage is TRBV12-3 or TRBV12-4 and J usage is TRBJ1-6; TCRdb calls TRBD1, which cannot be checked without DNA. CDR3 length: 15 amino acids. The CDR3 loop reads CASSTGQVGGSPLHF.

The rearrangement links TRBV7-9 to TRBJ2-5; the TCRdb D gene call, TRBD1, has no DNA to confirm it. CDR3 length: 15 residues. The germline V gene encodes CDR1 SEHNR and CDR2 FQNEAQ (reference sequence). The CDR3 protein is CASSFIGQGQETQYF.

CDR3 in amino acids: CATSDLVGGGETQYF. The V and J genes are TRBV24-1 and TRBJ2-5; TCRdb gives TRBD1 as the D gene, but with no DNA this cannot be confirmed. The germline gives CDR1 KGHDR, CDR2 SFDVKD. The CDR3 has 15 amino acids.

The chain recombines TRBV12-3 or TRBV12-4 with TRBJ1-2; there is no DNA to check the TCRdb D call of TRBD1. The CDR3 contains 15 residues. Here the CDR3 reads CASSPRTGANYGYTF.

The J gene is TRBJ2-5, the V gene TRBV19; TCRdb reports TRBD2, a call that lacks DNA to check it against. CDR1 is LNHDA, CDR2 SQIVND, per germline (reference sequence). The CDR3 spans 12 residues. CDR3: CATSSGGETQYF.

This chain links TRBV5-1 with TRBJ1-3; TCRdb indicates TRBD1, and absent DNA this call remains unverified. CDR1 and CDR2 (germline): SGHRS, YFSETQ. The CDR3 consists of 16 residues. The CDR3 loop reads CASSLGTGGTGNTIYF. The full variable domain, rest sourced from reference TRBV5-1 and TRBJ1-3, is KAGVTQTPRYLIKTRGQQVTLSCSPISGHRSVSWYQQTPGQGLQFLFEYFSETQRNKGNFPGRFSGRQFSNSRSEMNVSTLELGDSALYLCASSLGTGGTGNTIYFGEGSWLTVV.

The rearrangement joins TRBV20-1 to TRBJ2-1; lacking DNA, the TRBD1 call made by TCRdb goes unchecked. Per germline, CDR1 DFQATT and CDR2 SNEGSKA (reference sequence). The CDR3 is made up of 14 amino acids. The CDR3 reads CSASGQGTYNEQFF.

The J gene is TRBJ1-2, the V gene TRBV20-1; the TRBD1 assignment by TCRdb is unverifiable without DNA. The CDR3 contains 12 residues. Germline assignment: CDR1 DFQATT and CDR2 SNEGSKA (reference sequence). CDR3 loop: CSRPFSGYGYTF.

The J gene is TRBJ2-3, the V gene TRBV7-2. Germline lookup yields CDR1 SGHTA and CDR2 FQGNSA. CDR3 size: 13 residues. CDR3 sequence reads: CASSFTVTDTQYF.